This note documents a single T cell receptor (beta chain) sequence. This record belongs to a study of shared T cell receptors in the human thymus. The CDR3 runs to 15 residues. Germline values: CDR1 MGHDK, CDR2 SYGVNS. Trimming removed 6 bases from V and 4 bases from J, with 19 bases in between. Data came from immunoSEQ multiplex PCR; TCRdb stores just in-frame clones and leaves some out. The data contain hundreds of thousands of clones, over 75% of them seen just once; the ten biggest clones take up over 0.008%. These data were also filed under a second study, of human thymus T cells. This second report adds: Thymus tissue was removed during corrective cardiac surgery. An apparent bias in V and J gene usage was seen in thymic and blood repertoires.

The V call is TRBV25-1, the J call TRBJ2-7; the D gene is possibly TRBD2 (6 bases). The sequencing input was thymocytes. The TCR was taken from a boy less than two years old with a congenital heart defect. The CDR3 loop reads CASSLNRDSEYEQYF. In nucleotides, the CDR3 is TGTGCCAGCAGCTTAAACCGGGACTCCGAATACGAGCAGTACTTC.